The TCR beta chain under discussion was sequenced for a study of T cell responses to AZD1222 COVID-19 vaccine. Study outcomes and limitations: Nearly half of the spike-specific TCRs reportedly recognize variant regions that carry no mutations. Donors skewed white British and female; clonal diversity was possibly underestimated.

Some second doses came at about 4 weeks and others at about 12 weeks; these were pooled. Trimming pared 5 bases from V and 7 bases from J, leaving 17 bases between. Per germline, CDR1 MNHEY and CDR2 SMNVEV (reference sequence). This CDR3 has 14 residues. A note on this clone: The antigen remains unidentified.

TCRdb's copy holds only in-frame clones and misses some; the assay was immunoSEQ multiplex PCR. The table records more than 150,000 clones, around 92% of them present only once. The sequence derives from an adult who received the AZD1222 COVID-19 vaccine. The input for sequencing was peripheral blood, taken 28 days after the second AZD1222 dose. This chain joins TRBV27 and TRBJ1-2; D is uncertain. CDR3: CASSPPTGVGGYTF. CDR3 coding DNA: TGTGCCAGCAGTCCACCAACGGGAGTCGGTGGCTACACCTTC.